A single T cell receptor beta chain is shown here with its context. Its cognate antigen is unknown. This sample is drawn from a study of cytomegalovirus exposure and HLA in healthy donors. General study findings and limits: Earlier analysis yielded a pattern in which most TCR beta V segments were productive about 87% or about 30% of the time. What TCR beta sequences reportedly achieved was accurate prediction of HLA-A and HLA-B alleles in most subjects. Through in vitro validation, three CMV-associated chains were shown to be specific for CMV antigens.

This CDR3 comprises 13 residues. Trimming cost V 4 bases and J 1 base; bases outside gene matches: 1. Primers included in the PCR were 60 Vbeta and 13 Jbeta primers. Only in-frame clones appear in the TCRdb table, and some are missing; sequencing was by immunoSEQ multiplex PCR. Recorded here are 65,000 to 80,000 clones; the top ten clones represent roughly 4.8%. The specimen was PBMCs. The V and J genes are TRBV23-1 and TRBJ2-7, with TRBD2 matching 7 bases. Being an ORF, TRBV23-1 has a function that is uncertain. The origin of this receptor is a man between 25 and 39 years old in good health and CMV-seronegative. Here the CDR3 reads CASSPRESYEQYF. CDR3 coding DNA: TGCGCCAGCAGTCCGCGGGAGTCCTACGAGCAGTACTTC.